This T cell receptor (beta chain) was documented in a study of blood T cell repertoires in COVID-19. At the level of the study: Acute-phase and convalescent COVID-19 samples originated in the United States, Italy and Spain. In each case, the material was cDNA or gDNA derived from T cells, B-cell-depleted T cells, or PBMCs.

Germline CDR1 is MGHRA and CDR2 is YSYEKL. The CDR3 consists of 15 residues. Trimming left V 0 bases short and J 1 base short, with 10 bases between. Original analysis: For nucleated cells, counts were estimated from reference gene primer amplification. Using immunoSEQ multiplex PCR, the repertoire was profiled, and TCRdb retains in-frame clones only, with some absent. Clonal size and the V and J genes are those of that table, whereas D and trimming came from the DNA. The sample has about 180,000 clones, approximately 85% seen once. The TCR was taken from a man aged 55-75 years with acute or convalescent COVID-19. Sequencing used peripheral blood. The chain is built from TRBV4-1 and TRBJ2-7, with a weak D call TRBD1 (6 bases). The CDR3: CASSQDQGQSYEQYF. DNA of the CDR3: TGCGCCAGCAGCCAAGATCAGGGGCAATCCTACGAGCAGTACTTC.